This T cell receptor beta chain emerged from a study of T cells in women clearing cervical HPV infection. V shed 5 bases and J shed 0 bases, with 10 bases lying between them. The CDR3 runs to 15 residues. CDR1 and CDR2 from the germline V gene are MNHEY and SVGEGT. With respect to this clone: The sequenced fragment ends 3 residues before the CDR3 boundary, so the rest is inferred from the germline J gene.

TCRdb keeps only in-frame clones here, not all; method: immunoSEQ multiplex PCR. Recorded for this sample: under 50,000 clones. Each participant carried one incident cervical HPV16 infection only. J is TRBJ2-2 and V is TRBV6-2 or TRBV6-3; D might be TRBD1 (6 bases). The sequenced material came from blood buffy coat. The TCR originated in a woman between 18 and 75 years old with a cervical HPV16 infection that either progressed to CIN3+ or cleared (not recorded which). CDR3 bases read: TGTGCCAGCAGTAGGGACACCGCGAACACCGGGGAG. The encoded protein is CASSRDTANTGE. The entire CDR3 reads CASSRDTANTGELFF.